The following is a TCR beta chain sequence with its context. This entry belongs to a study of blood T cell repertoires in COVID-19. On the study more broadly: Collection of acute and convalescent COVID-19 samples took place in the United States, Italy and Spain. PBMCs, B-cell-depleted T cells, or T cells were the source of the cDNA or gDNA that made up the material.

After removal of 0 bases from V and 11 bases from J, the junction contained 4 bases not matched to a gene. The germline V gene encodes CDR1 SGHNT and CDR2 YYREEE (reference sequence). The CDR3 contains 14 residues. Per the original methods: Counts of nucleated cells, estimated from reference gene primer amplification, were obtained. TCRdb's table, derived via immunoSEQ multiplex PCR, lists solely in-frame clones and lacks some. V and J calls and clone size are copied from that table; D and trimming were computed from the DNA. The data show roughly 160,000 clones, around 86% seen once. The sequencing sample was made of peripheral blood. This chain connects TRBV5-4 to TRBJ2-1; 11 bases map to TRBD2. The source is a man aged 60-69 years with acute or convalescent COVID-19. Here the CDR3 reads CASSLAKTSGKQFF. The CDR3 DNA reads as TGTGCCAGCAGCTTGGCCAAGACTAGCGGGAAGCAGTTCTTC.